This T cell receptor beta chain was captured in a study of neurological immune-mediated disorders. Germline values: CDR1 SGDLS, CDR2 YYNGEE. V was clipped by 4 bases and J by 4 bases, with 14 bases between them. CDR3 length equals 14 residues. Where libraries were unsorted, they were derived from 2 million PBMCs stored at -80 degrees C. TCRdb recomputed calls from the 5' RACE reads with MiXCR, one row per CDR3 protein. The sample has about 48,000 distinct CDR3 sequences, 9% to 12% seen once; the top ten hold over 20%. This clonotype came up many times. The chain employs TRBV9 and TRBJ1-1; no definite D call. Sequencing was performed on PBMCs. This receptor was identified in a woman aged 40 to 50 with HTLV-1-associated myelopathy (HAM/TSP). The CDR3 nucleotides read TGTGCCAGCAGCCGAGACCCGGCAGGCACTGAAGCTTTCTTT. It specifies CASSRDPAGTEAFF.